The 24 T cell receptor beta chains below were found in one sample sequenced in a study of CD8 T cells in Susac syndrome. Random-hexamer reverse transcription was applied to about 0.5 to 1 ug RNA. TCRdb analysed the immunoSEQ multiplex PCR reads with MiXCR anew, one entry per CDR3 protein. Of around 71,000 distinct CDR3 sequences in the sample, roughly 95% are singletons; the top ten hold around 0.11%. The sequencing input was CD4+ T cells from PBMCs. All receptors come from a human donor with multiple sclerosis.

The V gene is TRBV11-2, the J gene TRBJ1-1, with TRBD1 as a possible D gene (6 bases). Per germline, CDR1 SGHAT and CDR2 FQNNGV. Trimming left V 3 bases short and J 0 bases short, with 14 bases between. CDR3 size: 16 residues. DNA of the CDR3: TGTGCCAGCAGCTTCTTAAGGACAGATTTGAACACTGAAGCTTTCTTT. Its translation is CASSFLRTDLNTEAFF.

The table lists this clonotype with a count of one. The chain employs TRBV9 and TRBJ2-3; D possibly corresponds to TRBD2 (6 bases). This CDR3 is built from 16 residues. The V gene lost 3 bases and the J gene lost 3 bases, with 17 bases spanning the gap. Germline-derived CDR1 and CDR2 are SGDLS and YYNGEE. The CDR3 DNA follows: TGTGCCAGCAGCGACGTAAGGAGGGGAGCAACAGATACGCAGTATTTT. It translates to CASSDVRRGATDTQYF.

A remark on this clonotype: At one end the junction does not follow the germline gene, possibly because of a read error. This chain links TRBV12-3 or TRBV12-4 with TRBJ2-3; TRBD2 matches 9 bases. CDR3 length: 15 amino acids. Here the CDR3 reads CASSPSSGGSDTQYF. In DNA form, the CDR3 reads TGTGCCAGCAGTCCAAGTAGCGGGGGATCAGACACGCAGTATTTT.

The rearrangement links TRBV29-1 to TRBJ1-1; D is unclear. Trimming removed 7 bases at V and 2 bases at J, with 14 bases between. The CDR3 is made up of 13 amino acids. The germline gives CDR1 SQVTM, CDR2 ANQGSEA. The chain's CDR3 is CSALRPLNTEAFF. DNA for the CDR3: TGCAGCGCCCTACGTCCCCTAAACACTGAAGCTTTCTTT.

This clonotype was recorded once. V usage is TRBV20-1 and J usage is TRBJ1-4; D is ambiguous. The germline V and J ends were trimmed by 2 bases and 8 bases, with 15 bases remaining between them. The CDR3 loop spans 14 amino acids. CDR1 is DFQATT, CDR2 SNEGSKA, per germline (reference sequence). The CDR3 loop is CSARPPLGLEKLFF. Written as DNA, the CDR3 is TGCAGTGCTAGACCACCTCTAGGACTGGAAAAACTGTTTTTT.

V and J are TRBV3-1 and TRBJ2-5; D is ambiguous. Germline CDR1 and CDR2: LGHDT and YNNKEL (reference sequence). The CDR3 totals 11 residues. The V gene lost 0 bases and the J gene lost 7 bases, with 3 bases spanning the gap. This chain's CDR3 is CASSQEGTQYF. The CDR3 DNA reads as TGTGCCAGCAGCCAAGAAGGGACCCAGTACTTC.

V usage is TRBV25-1 and J usage is TRBJ2-5, with D tentatively TRBD1 or TRBD2 (5 bases each). This CDR3 region has 15 residues. Germline V gene data show CDR1 as MGHDK and CDR2 as SYGVNS. V gave up 1 base and J gave up 4 bases, with 13 bases separating them. CDR3 amino acids: CASSEWGTGVETQYF. The CDR3 coding sequence is TGTGCCAGCAGTGAATGGGGGACGGGCGTAGAGACCCAGTACTTC.

The chain joins TRBV5-1 to TRBJ1-1, with D uncertain. Germline V gene lookup returns CDR1 SGHRS and CDR2 YFSETQ. V shed 5 bases and J shed 2 bases, with 13 bases lying between them. The CDR3 has 14 amino acids. The CDR3 sequence: CASRIAGFNTEAFF. Written as DNA, the CDR3 is TGCGCCAGCAGAATAGCGGGTTTCAACACTGAAGCTTTCTTT. The full variable domain, rest sourced from reference TRBV5-1 and TRBJ1-1, is KAGVTQTPRYLIKTRGQQVTLSCSPISGHRSVSWYQQTPGQGLQFLFEYFSETQRNKGNFPGRFSGRQFSNSRSEMNVSTLELGDSALYLCASRIAGFNTEAFFGQGTRLTVV.

V usage is TRBV6-5 and J usage is TRBJ2-3; D ambiguous. This CDR3 region has 17 residues. The germline gives CDR1 MNHEY, CDR2 SVGAGI. V dropped 0 bases and J dropped 0 bases, with 13 bases sitting between them. CDR3 loop: CASSYSMSGYSTDTQYF. The CDR3 DNA sequence: TGTGCCAGCAGTTACTCGATGTCAGGATATAGCACAGATACGCAGTATTTT.

A single count supports this clonotype. The J gene is TRBJ2-5, the V gene TRBV5-4, with D possibly matching TRBD1 (5 bases). V dropped 4 bases and J dropped 0 bases, with 16 bases sitting between them. Per germline, CDR1 SGHNT and CDR2 YYREEE (reference sequence). The CDR3 spans 16 residues. The CDR3 bases are TGTGCCAGCAGCCCGACGACACAGGCGTACCAAGAGACCCAGTACTTC. Its translation: CASSPTTQAYQETQYF.

The J gene is TRBJ1-4, the V gene TRBV30, with 10 bases that match TRBD1. This CDR3 has 17 amino acids. The ends lost 3 bases at V and 4 bases at J; junction bases unmatched: 11. Germline-derived CDR1 and CDR2 are GTSNPN and SVGIG (reference sequence). CDR3 nucleotides: TGTGCCTGGAGCTCCGGGACAGGGGCGCAAAGTAATGAAAAACTGTTTTTT. Protein product: CAWSSGTGAQSNEKLFF.

This sequence joins TRBV30 and TRBJ2-7, with D possibly TRBD2 on 7 matching bases. V lost 2 bases and J 3 bases, leaving 14 bases between the germline ends. The germline V gene encodes CDR1 GTSNPN and CDR2 SVGIG (reference sequence). The CDR3 loop spans 14 amino acids. The CDR3 sequence: CAWSRGGTIYEQYF. Here the CDR3 DNA reads TGTGCCTGGAGTAGGGGGGGCACAATCTACGAGCAGTACTTC.

The sample holds a few counts of this clonotype. This rearrangement joins TRBV20-1 to TRBJ2-5; 10 positions agree with TRBD1. The CDR3 has 13 residues. V shed 5 bases and J 4 bases; nucleotides not matched to a gene: 4. Germline V gene lookup returns CDR1 DFQATT and CDR2 SNEGSKA (reference sequence). Written as DNA, the CDR3 is TGCAGTGCTGGCGGACAGGGGGGAGAGACCCAGTACTTC. Translated: CSAGGQGGETQYF.

The genes are TRBV11-1 and TRBJ2-7; 7 nucleotides match TRBD1. CDR1 is SGHAT, CDR2 FQDESV, per germline (reference sequence). The J segment lost 6 bases and the V segment lost 1 base, leaving 6 bases of the junction unmatched. The CDR3 sequence is 14 residues long. CDR3 region: CASSLVPTGAEQYF. The CDR3, as DNA: TGTGCCAGCAGCTTAGTTCCCACAGGGGCCGAGCAGTACTTC.

This rearrangement joins TRBV30 to TRBJ2-1; the match to TRBD1 covers 7 bases. The CDR3 sequence is 15 residues long. V shed 3 bases, J shed 8 bases, and the junction held 13 bases outside the gene matches. Germline CDR1 GTSNPN, CDR2 SVGIG (reference sequence). The chain's CDR3 is CAWSLTGLEYDEQFF. The DNA for the CDR3 is TGTGCCTGGAGCTTGACAGGGCTGGAGTACGATGAGCAGTTCTTC.

The chain has TRBV12-3 or TRBV12-4 and TRBJ1-5; D gene uncertain. The ends were cut back, 1 base at V and 7 bases at J, with 5 bases in the middle. The CDR3 contains 12 residues. CDR3 sequence reads: CASSLGEQPQHF. The CDR3 region has the DNA TGTGCCAGCAGTTTAGGTGAGCAGCCCCAGCATTTT.

This clonotype was detected only once. The rearrangement uses TRBV28 and TRBJ2-1; D perhaps matches TRBD1 (6 bases). V shed 7 bases and J shed 0 bases, with 16 bases lying between them. Germline V CDR1 and CDR2: MDHEN, SYDVKM. The CDR3 length is 16 residues. CDR3 residues: CASTIGGLSSYNEQFF. CDR3 nucleotides: TGTGCCAGCACCATTGGGGGCCTGAGCTCCTACAATGAGCAGTTCTTC.

This chain links TRBV28 with TRBJ2-7; TRBD2 might be the D (7 bases). There are 13 residues in the CDR3. Germline-derived CDR1 and CDR2 are MDHEN and SYDVKM. Trimming cost V 11 bases and J 0 bases, with 14 bases left between them. The CDR3 sequence is CAGRGGGSYEQYF. CDR3 in DNA: TGTGCCGGCCGGGGAGGGGGCTCCTACGAGCAGTACTTC. Combining the CDR3 with reference TRBV28 and TRBJ2-7 gives the whole variable domain DVKVTQSSRYLVKRTGEKVFLECVQDMDHENMFWYRQDPGLGLRLIYFSYDVKMKEKGDIPEGYSVSREKKERFSLILESASTNQTSMYLCAGRGGGSYEQYFGPGTRLTVT.

The gene calls are TRBV5-1 and TRBJ2-5; TRBD1 agrees at 9 bases. The CDR3 has 15 residues. CDR1 and CDR2 (germline): SGHRS, YFSETQ. V trimming: 4 bases; J trimming: 4 bases; junction bases outside the gene matches: 8. DNA for the CDR3: TGCGCCAGCAGCCCCTCCGGGACAGGGCGAGAGACCCAGTACTTC. It is translated as CASSPSGTGRETQYF. The complete variable domain, with remaining parts taken from reference TRBV5-1 and TRBJ2-5, reads KAGVTQTPRYLIKTRGQQVTLSCSPISGHRSVSWYQQTPGQGLQFLFEYFSETQRNKGNFPGRFSGRQFSNSRSEMNVSTLELGDSALYLCASSPSGTGRETQYFGPGTRLLVL.

The CDR3 DNA is TGTGCCAGCAGTGAGGCTCCTGGCCAGGGCGCGGACTACACCTTC. As protein: CASSEAPGQGADYTF. This rearrangement joins TRBV6-1 to TRBJ1-2; possibly TRBD1 for D (5 bases). Germline V CDR1 and CDR2: MNHNS, SASEGT. Trimming took off 3 bases at V and 10 bases at J, with 21 bases between the two ends. The CDR3 has 15 amino acids.

The gene calls are TRBV4-1 and TRBJ2-1; no definite D call. The CDR3 spans 12 residues. Trimming cost V 3 bases and J 6 bases, with 6 bases left between them. Germline V CDR1 and CDR2: MGHRA, YSYEKL. The CDR3 protein is CASSHSTNEQFF. Written as DNA, the CDR3 is TGCGCCAGCAGCCATTCGACCAATGAGCAGTTCTTC.

This chain joins TRBV21-1 and TRBJ2-7. TRBV21-1 is deemed a pseudogene. This CDR3 spans 15 amino acids. CDR3 sequence reads: CASSKGQGRSYEQYF. The CDR3 bases are TGTGCCAGCAGCAAAGGGCAGGGAAGGTCCTACGAGCAGTACTTC.

The rearrangement links TRBV27 to TRBJ1-2; no firm D call. V was trimmed by 0 bases and J by 4 bases, leaving 12 bases between them. The CDR3 covers 15 residues. Germline V gene data show CDR1 as MNHEY and CDR2 as SMNVEV (reference sequence). The CDR3 reads CASSLSPAEFYGYTF. In DNA, the CDR3 is TGTGCCAGCAGTTTATCTCCCGCAGAATTCTATGGCTACACCTTC.

The chain uses TRBV3-1 and TRBJ2-7, with a tentative D call TRBD1 (5 bases). Germline lookup yields CDR1 LGHDT and CDR2 YNNKEL (reference sequence). CDR3 size: 13 residues. The germline V and J ends were trimmed by 1 base and 9 bases, with 13 bases remaining between them. The CDR3 protein is CASSQVSLRGQYF. The DNA for the CDR3 is TGTGCCAGCAGCCAAGTCAGCCTTAGGGGGCAGTACTTC.